Each of the 11 T cell receptor beta chains below was sequenced from the same sample in a study of healthy donors' naive CD4 and CD8 T cells. TCR libraries were built from 450 to 650 ng of total RNA by linear amplification. TCRdb redid the calling of the reads with MiXCR, one entry per CDR3 protein. The data hold roughly 200,000 distinct CDR3 sequences, with 65% to 75% observed a single time. Sequenced input: naive CD4+ and CD8+ T cells sorted from blood, pooled from several donors. These receptors came from a pool of human donors in good health; the sample pools cells from several healthy donors.

The chain combines TRBV24-1 with TRBJ2-2; either TRBD1 or TRBD2 may supply D (5 bases each). Per germline, CDR1 KGHDR and CDR2 SFDVKD. V lost 0 bases, J lost 7 bases, and 11 bases lay in between. This CDR3 is 15 amino acids long. The CDR3 coding sequence is TGTGCCACCAGTGATTTGCCGGGGACCGTCGGGGAGCTGTTTTTT. Its translation: CATSDLPGTVGELFF.

The chain links TRBV6-6 to TRBJ2-2; D possibly corresponds to TRBD1 (6 bases). Between the trimmed V and J ends, which lost 2 bases and 5 bases, there was a span of 18 bases. Looked up from germline, CDR1 is MNHNY and CDR2 is SVGAGI (reference sequence). The CDR3 sequence is 17 residues long. This chain's CDR3 is CASSYLTGPKRTGELFF. The CDR3 coding sequence is TGTGCCAGCAGTTACCTGACAGGCCCTAAACGAACCGGGGAGCTGTTTTTT.

The chain employs TRBV6-6 and TRBJ1-5, with D hard to call. V lost 7 bases, J lost 7 bases, and 14 bases lay in between. CDR1 is MNHNY and CDR2 is SVGAGI in the germline V gene (reference sequence). The CDR3 runs 13 residues. CDR3 in DNA: TGTGCCAGCATGGCGAGGGAGGTGCAGCCCCAGCATTTT. Its translation: CASMAREVQPQHF.

This chain uses TRBV29-1 with TRBJ1-1; D is unclear. There are 11 residues in the CDR3. Looked up from germline, CDR1 is SQVTM and CDR2 is ANQGSEA. Trimming took off 7 bases at V and 5 bases at J, with 11 bases between the two ends. The CDR3 bases are TGCAGCGCCCGACCCAGGACTGAAGCTTTCTTT. It codes for CSARPRTEAFF.

The chain uses TRBV20-1 and TRBJ2-1; possibly TRBD1 for D (6 bases). There are 14 residues in the CDR3. V lost 5 bases, J lost 3 bases, and 14 bases lay in between. Germline-derived CDR1 and CDR2 are DFQATT and SNEGSKA (reference sequence). The CDR3 loop reads CSALVQGFYNEQFF. CDR3 in DNA: TGCAGTGCTCTCGTACAGGGTTTCTACAATGAGCAGTTCTTC.

As DNA, the CDR3 is TGTGCCAGTAGTGCCCGGGACATCTTCGATCAGCCCCAGCATTTT. This translates into CASSARDIFDQPQHF. This sequence joins TRBV19 and TRBJ1-5; possibly TRBD1 for D (6 bases). Trimming removed 5 bases from V and 5 bases from J, with 16 bases in between. The CDR3 has 15 residues. Germline V gives CDR1 LNHDA, CDR2 SQIVND (reference sequence).

This clonotype was observed a few times. V gene TRBV19 combines with J gene TRBJ1-5; 11 bases fit TRBD1. The CDR3 has 18 amino acids. The J segment lost 3 bases and the V segment lost 5 bases, leaving 12 bases of the junction unmatched. Germline assignment: CDR1 LNHDA and CDR2 SQIVND (reference sequence). The DNA of the CDR3 is TGTGCCAGTAGTTTAGGACAGGGGGCTCTACCTTTCAATCAGCCCCAGCATTTT. As protein: CASSLGQGALPFNQPQHF. Together with reference TRBV19 and TRBJ1-5, the CDR3 gives the full variable domain: DGGITQSPKYLFRKEGQNVTLSCEQNLNHDAMYWYRQDPGQGLRLIYYSQIVNDFQKGDIAEGYSVSREKKESFPLTVTSAQKNPTAFYLCASSLGQGALPFNQPQHFGDGTRLSIL.

V and J are TRBV29-1 and TRBJ2-1; D unclear. Between the trimmed V and J ends, which lost 6 bases and 4 bases, there was a span of 7 bases. CDR1 is SQVTM and CDR2 is ANQGSEA in the germline V gene. The CDR3 length is 11 residues. CDR3 nucleotide sequence: TGCAGCGTGGTGGGATACAATGAGCAGTTCTTC. Its protein product is CSVVGYNEQFF.

In its sample, this clonotype was seen a few times. The chain links TRBV6-1 to TRBJ1-5; 9 bases fit TRBD1. With V trimmed by 5 bases and J by 0 bases, 11 bases remained unmatched. The CDR3 is made up of 18 amino acids. Looked up from germline, CDR1 is MNHNS and CDR2 is SASEGT. In DNA, the CDR3 is TGTGCCAGCAGTTACCCGGGACAGGGTGGGTATAGCAATCAGCCCCAGCATTTT. Its protein is CASSYPGQGGYSNQPQHF.

This clonotype was recorded a few times. The chain has TRBV12-3 or TRBV12-4 and TRBJ1-5; 9 nucleotides align to TRBD1. J was trimmed by 0 bases and V by 6 bases; bases with no gene match: 9. The CDR3 sequence is 17 residues long. CDR3 sequence reads: CASSSDRGLYSNQPQHF. Here the CDR3 DNA reads TGTGCCAGCAGCTCTGACAGGGGGTTGTATAGCAATCAGCCCCAGCATTTT.

The V call is TRBV19, the J call TRBJ1-5, with TRBD1 as a possible D gene (5 bases). CDR3 size: 15 residues. Germline assignment: CDR1 LNHDA and CDR2 SQIVND (reference sequence). Trimming took off 3 bases at V and 2 bases at J, with 11 bases between the two ends. CDR3 sequence (DNA): TGTGCCAGTAGTATTCAGGGAATGGGCAATCAGCCCCAGCATTTT. Amino acids: CASSIQGMGNQPQHF.